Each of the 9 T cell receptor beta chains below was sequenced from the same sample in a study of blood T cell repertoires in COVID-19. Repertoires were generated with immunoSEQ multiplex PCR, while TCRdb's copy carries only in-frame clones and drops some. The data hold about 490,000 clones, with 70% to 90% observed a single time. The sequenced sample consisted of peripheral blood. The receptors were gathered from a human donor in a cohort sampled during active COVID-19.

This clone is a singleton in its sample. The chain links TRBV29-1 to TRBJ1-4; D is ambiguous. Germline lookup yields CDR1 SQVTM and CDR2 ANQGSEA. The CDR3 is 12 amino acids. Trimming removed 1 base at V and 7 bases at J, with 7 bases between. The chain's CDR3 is CSVEGQSEKLFF. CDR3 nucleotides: TGCAGCGTTGAAGGGCAAAGTGAAAAACTGTTTTTT.

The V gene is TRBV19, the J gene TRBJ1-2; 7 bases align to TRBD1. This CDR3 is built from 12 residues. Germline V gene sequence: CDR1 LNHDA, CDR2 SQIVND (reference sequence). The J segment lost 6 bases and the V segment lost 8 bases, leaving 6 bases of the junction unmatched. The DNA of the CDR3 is TGTGCCAGTGACGACAGGGTGAATGGCTACACCTTC. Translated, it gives CASDDRVNGYTF. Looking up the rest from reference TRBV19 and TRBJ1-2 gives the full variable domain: DGGITQSPKYLFRKEGQNVTLSCEQNLNHDAMYWYRQDPGQGLRLIYYSQIVNDFQKGDIAEGYSVSREKKESFPLTVTSAQKNPTAFYLCASDDRVNGYTFGSGTRLTVV.

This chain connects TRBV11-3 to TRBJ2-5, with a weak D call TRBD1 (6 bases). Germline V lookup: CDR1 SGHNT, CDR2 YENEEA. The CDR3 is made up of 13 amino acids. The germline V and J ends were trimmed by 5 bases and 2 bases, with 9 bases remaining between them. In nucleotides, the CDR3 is TGTGCCAGCAGCCGACAGGAACAAGAGACCCAGTACTTC. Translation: CASSRQEQETQYF.

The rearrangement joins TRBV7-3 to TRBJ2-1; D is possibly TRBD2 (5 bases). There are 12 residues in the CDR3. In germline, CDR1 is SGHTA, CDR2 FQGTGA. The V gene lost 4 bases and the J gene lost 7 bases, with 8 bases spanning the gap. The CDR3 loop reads CASSSLANEQFF. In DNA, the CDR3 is TGTGCCAGCAGCTCTCTAGCAAATGAGCAGTTCTTC.

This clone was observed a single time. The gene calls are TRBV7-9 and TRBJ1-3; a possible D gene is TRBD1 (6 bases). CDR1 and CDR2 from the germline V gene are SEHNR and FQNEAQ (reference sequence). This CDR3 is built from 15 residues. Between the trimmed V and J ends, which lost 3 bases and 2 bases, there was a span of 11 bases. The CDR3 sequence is CASSFQGLTGNTIYF. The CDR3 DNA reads TGTGCCAGCAGCTTCCAGGGGCTGACTGGAAACACCATATATTTT.

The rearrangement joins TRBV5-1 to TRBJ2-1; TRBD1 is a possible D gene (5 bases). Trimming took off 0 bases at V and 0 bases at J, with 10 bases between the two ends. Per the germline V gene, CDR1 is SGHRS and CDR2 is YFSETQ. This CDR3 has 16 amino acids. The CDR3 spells CASSLGQLSSYNEQFF. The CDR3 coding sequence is TGCGCCAGCAGCTTGGGACAGTTAAGCTCCTACAATGAGCAGTTCTTC. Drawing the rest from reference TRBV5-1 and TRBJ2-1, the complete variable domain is KAGVTQTPRYLIKTRGQQVTLSCSPISGHRSVSWYQQTPGQGLQFLFEYFSETQRNKGNFPGRFSGRQFSNSRSEMNVSTLELGDSALYLCASSLGQLSSYNEQFFGPGTRLTVL.

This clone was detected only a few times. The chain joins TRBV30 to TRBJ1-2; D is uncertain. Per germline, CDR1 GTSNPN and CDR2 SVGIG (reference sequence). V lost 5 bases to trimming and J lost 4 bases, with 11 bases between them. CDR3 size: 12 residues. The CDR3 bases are TGTGCCTGGGCCGAGGACTTCTATGGCTACACCTTC. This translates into CAWAEDFYGYTF. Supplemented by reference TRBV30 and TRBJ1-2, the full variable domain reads SQTIHQWPATLVQPVGSPLSLECTVEGTSNPNLYWYRQAAGRGLQLLFYSVGIGQISSEVPQNLSASRPQDRQFILSSKKLLLSDSGFYLCAWAEDFYGYTFGSGTRLTVV.

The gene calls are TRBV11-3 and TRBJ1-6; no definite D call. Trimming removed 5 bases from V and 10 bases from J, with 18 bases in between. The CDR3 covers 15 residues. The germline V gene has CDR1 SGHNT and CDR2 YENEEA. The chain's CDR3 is CASSHHFGWSSPLHF. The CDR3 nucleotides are TGTGCCAGCAGCCACCACTTTGGGTGGAGCTCACCCCTCCACTTT.

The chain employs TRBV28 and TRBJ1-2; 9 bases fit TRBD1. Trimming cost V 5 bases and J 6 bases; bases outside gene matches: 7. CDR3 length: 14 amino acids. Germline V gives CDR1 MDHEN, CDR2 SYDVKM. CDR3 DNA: TGTGCCAGCAGTGCCGCCGGGACAGGGCATGGCTACACCTTC. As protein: CASSAAGTGHGYTF.